Below are 23 T cell receptor beta chains sequenced from a single sample in a study of blood T cell repertoires in COVID-19. The assay was immunoSEQ multiplex PCR, and TCRdb's table has in-frame clones only and misses some. This sample yields about 320,000 clones, of which over 85% are seen a single time; roughly 10% belongs to the top ten. Specimen: peripheral blood. These receptors were taken from a woman under 40 with COVID-19, enrolled during active disease.

This rearrangement joins TRBV10-2 to TRBJ1-2; TRBD1 aligns across 11 bases. From germline, CDR1 is WSHSY and CDR2 SAAADI. The J segment lost 7 bases and the V segment lost 7 bases, leaving 8 bases of the junction unmatched. The CDR3 runs to 14 residues. CDR3: CASNPGQGASGYTF. In DNA form, the CDR3 reads TGCGCCAGCAACCCAGGACAGGGGGCTAGTGGCTACACCTTC.

In its sample, this clone was seen a few times. This chain uses TRBV7-2 with TRBJ2-3, with 16 bases lining up with TRBD2. CDR1 and CDR2 from the germline V gene are SGHTA and FQGNSA. The CDR3 length is 18 residues. V lost 5 bases and J lost 4; bases outside the gene matches: 9. As DNA, the CDR3 is TGTGCCAGCAGCCGCCCCGGGACTAGCGGGGGGGCGTCAGATACGCAGTATTTT. It translates to CASSRPGTSGGASDTQYF.

The V gene is TRBV7-8, the J gene TRBJ1-4, with D uncertain. V was cut by 1 base and J by 0 bases, with 6 bases left in between. CDR1 SGHVS and CDR2 FQNEAQ come from the germline V gene. The CDR3 consists of 15 residues. CDR3 protein: CASSLVVATNEKLFF. CDR3 DNA: TGTGCCAGCAGCTTAGTCGTTGCAACTAATGAAAAACTGTTTTTT.

The chain employs TRBV7-9 and TRBJ2-1, with TRBD2 identical over 10 bases. This CDR3 is built from 16 residues. Germline assignment: CDR1 SEHNR and CDR2 FQNEAQ (reference sequence). J lost 8 bases, V lost 5 bases, and 12 bases had no gene match. As DNA, the CDR3 is TGTGCCAGCAGCGGGACTAGCGTCGGACTATATGATGAGCAGTTCTTC. Translation gives CASSGTSVGLYDEQFF. The full variable domain, with the rest looked up from reference TRBV7-9 and TRBJ2-1, is DTGVSQNPRHKITKRGQNVTFRCDPISEHNRLYWYRQTLGQGPEFLTYFQNEAQLEKSRLLSDRFSAERPKGSFSTLEIQRTEQGDSAMYLCASSGTSVGLYDEQFFGPGTRLTVL.

The V gene is TRBV27, the J gene TRBJ1-2; TRBD1 is a possible D gene (6 bases). Trimming took 2 bases from V and 7 from J, leaving 20 bases between them. This CDR3 comprises 16 residues. The germline V gene has CDR1 MNHEY and CDR2 SMNVEV (reference sequence). The CDR3 bases are TGTGCCAGCAGTTTAGGGGGCGTCCAGAACCTATTTGGCTACACCTTC. Residues: CASSLGGVQNLFGYTF.

The rearrangement links TRBV6-5 to TRBJ2-3, with D tentatively TRBD2 (6 bases). Germline CDR1 MNHEY, CDR2 SVGAGI. The ends were cut back, 5 bases at V and 2 bases at J, with 11 bases in the middle. The CDR3 loop spans 14 amino acids. CDR3 region: CASSLGLFTDTQYF. The CDR3 DNA reads as TGTGCCAGCAGTCTCGGACTATTCACAGATACGCAGTATTTT.

The V and J genes are TRBV28 and TRBJ1-5; maybe TRBD1 (5 bases). The CDR3 sequence is 17 residues long. Germline V gives CDR1 MDHEN, CDR2 SYDVKM. The V end lost 6 bases, the J end lost 1 base, and 19 bases lay between the germline ends. Written as DNA, the CDR3 is TGTGCCAGCAGAATCCCCCTTCGCAGGGTGAGCAATCAGCCCCAGCATTTT. It yields the protein CASRIPLRRVSNQPQHF.

The chain combines TRBV5-1 with TRBJ1-6; D unresolved. CDR3 length: 14 residues. CDR1 is SGHRS, CDR2 YFSETQ, per germline. V lost 4 bases to trimming and J lost 7 bases, with 12 bases between them. CDR3 coding DNA: TGCGCCAGCAGCGTGCCGGGAGCAAATTCACCCCTCCACTTT. Translation gives CASSVPGANSPLHF.

V usage is TRBV27 and J usage is TRBJ1-2, with 8 positions matching TRBD1. This CDR3 has 13 amino acids. J was trimmed by 8 bases and V by 5 bases; bases with no gene match: 7. Per germline, CDR1 MNHEY and CDR2 SMNVEV (reference sequence). CDR3 bases: TGTGCCAGCAGTCGCGACAGGGGAGAGGGCTACACCTTC. It yields the protein CASSRDRGEGYTF.

The gene calls are TRBV10-2 and TRBJ2-2; TRBD1 agrees at 10 bases. This CDR3 region has 16 residues. V was pared by 4 bases and J by 1 base, with 3 bases of the junction left unmatched. The V gene's germline CDR1 is WSHSY and CDR2 SAAADI. CDR3 amino acids: CASSGGQGENTGELFF. In nucleotides, the CDR3 is TGCGCCAGCAGTGGAGGACAGGGGGAGAACACCGGGGAGCTGTTTTTT.

A few counts support this clone. An end of the junction differs from the germline gene, which may be a read error. This chain connects TRBV6-5 to TRBJ1-1; D is undetermined. This CDR3 spans 12 amino acids. CDR1 MNHEY and CDR2 SVGAGI come from the germline V gene. CDR3 amino acids: CASNYGLTEAFF. The CDR3 bases are TGTGCCAGCAATTACGGCCTCACTGAAGCTTTCTTT.

The chain combines TRBV5-1 with TRBJ1-4, with TRBD1 as a possible D gene (5 bases). This CDR3 has 14 amino acids. Germline V gene sequence: CDR1 SGHRS, CDR2 YFSETQ. Trimming removed 1 base at V and 7 bases at J, with 11 bases between. The CDR3 sequence: CASSLTGEREKLFF. In nucleotides, the CDR3 is TGCGCCAGCAGCTTGACAGGCGAACGTGAAAAACTGTTTTTT.

This sequence joins TRBV7-2 and TRBJ1-2; D not resolved. The germline V gene has CDR1 SGHTA and CDR2 FQGNSA. The CDR3 is 14 amino acids. Trimming left V 1 base short and J 7 bases short, with 13 bases between. CDR3 amino acids: CASSLGGRVAGYTF. The CDR3 DNA sequence: TGTGCCAGCAGCTTAGGTGGGAGGGTAGCTGGCTACACCTTC.

This chain connects TRBV2 to TRBJ2-1; 8 nucleotides align to TRBD2. J gave up 4 bases and V 0 bases, and 11 bases lay outside the gene matches. The CDR3 totals 18 residues. The germline V gene encodes CDR1 SNHLY and CDR2 FYNNEI. Here the CDR3 DNA reads TGTGCCAGCAGTGAAGCGCTTCGGCGGGGGGCCCCGTACAATGAGCAGTTCTTC. This encodes CASSEALRRGAPYNEQFF.

The chain carries TRBV19 and TRBJ1-1; perhaps TRBD1 as D (6 bases). Germline CDR1 LNHDA, CDR2 SQIVND (reference sequence). This CDR3 is built from 15 residues. The germline V and J ends were trimmed by 3 bases and 1 base, with 12 bases remaining between them. CDR3 bases: TGTGCCAGTAGTATCGGGGGCGGGGGGAACACTGAAGCTTTCTTT. Encoded protein: CASSIGGGGNTEAFF.

This chain uses TRBV30 with TRBJ2-2; TRBD2 matches at 7 bases. After removal of 4 bases from V and 2 bases from J, the junction contained 10 bases not matched to a gene. Germline V gene sequence: CDR1 GTSNPN, CDR2 SVGIG (reference sequence). The CDR3 is made up of 16 amino acids. The CDR3 coding sequence is TGTGCCTGGAAAGATGAGTTAGCGGGCAACACCGGGGAGCTGTTTTTT. The encoded protein is CAWKDELAGNTGELFF.

V is TRBV19 and J is TRBJ2-4, with a weak D call TRBD2 (7 bases). Germline V CDR1 and CDR2: LNHDA, SQIVND (reference sequence). The V end lost 6 bases, the J end lost 7 bases, and 22 bases lay between the germline ends. This CDR3 has 16 amino acids. In DNA form, the CDR3 reads TGTGCCAGTAGCCACCCTGGAAGGGGGGGTAGGAACATTCAGTACTTC. Its protein is CASSHPGRGGRNIQYF. The full variable domain, in which reference TRBV19 and TRBJ2-4 provide the parts outside the CDR3, is DGGITQSPKYLFRKEGQNVTLSCEQNLNHDAMYWYRQDPGQGLRLIYYSQIVNDFQKGDIAEGYSVSREKKESFPLTVTSAQKNPTAFYLCASSHPGRGGRNIQYFGAGTRLSVL.

Note on this clone: One end of the junction varies from germline; a read error may be responsible. This sequence joins TRBV7-2 and TRBJ2-1; D ambiguous. CDR1 and CDR2 from the germline V gene are SGHTA and FQGNSA. There are 15 residues in the CDR3. The CDR3 sequence: CASSIALSSYNEQFF. CDR3 sequence (DNA): TGTGCCAGCAGCATAGCCCTGAGCTCCTACAATGAGCAGTTCTTC.

The rearrangement uses TRBV6-5 and TRBJ1-5, with TRBD1 matching over 9 bases. The CDR3 contains 13 residues. J lost 4 bases, V lost 10 bases, and 5 bases had no gene match. Germline-derived CDR1 and CDR2 are MNHEY and SVGAGI. CDR3: CAIRDRDNQPQHF. DNA for the CDR3: TGTGCCATCAGGGACAGGGATAATCAGCCCCAGCATTTT.

This chain uses TRBV12-5 with TRBJ1-1; perhaps TRBD1 as D (5 bases). V lost 0 bases and J lost 4, with 9 bases in between. Germline loops: CDR1 LGHNT, CDR2 FRNRAP. This CDR3 is 14 amino acids long. In DNA form, the CDR3 reads TGTGCTAGTGGTTTGGTGGGGGGAGTCACTGAAGCTTTCTTT. This translates into CASGLVGGVTEAFF.

This chain links TRBV6-5 with TRBJ1-6; maybe TRBD1 (6 bases). CDR1 MNHEY and CDR2 SVGAGI come from the germline V gene. The CDR3 length is 14 residues. V was pared by 2 bases and J by 9 bases, with 11 bases between. The CDR3 here is CASSYQDSGSPLHF. The CDR3 region has the DNA TGTGCCAGCAGTTACCAGGACAGTGGTTCACCCCTCCACTTT.

The chain links TRBV15 to TRBJ2-1, with TRBD2 matching 7 bases. Germline CDR1 is LNHNV and CDR2 is YYDKDF (reference sequence). This CDR3 region has 16 residues. V lost 3 bases to trimming and J lost 9 bases; unmatched junction nucleotides: 14. This chain's CDR3 is CATSRGWEGTLVEQFF. Here the CDR3 DNA reads TGTGCCACCAGCAGGGGGTGGGAGGGGACCTTGGTTGAGCAGTTCTTC.

The V and J genes are TRBV7-6 and TRBJ2-7, with D possibly being TRBD1 (7 bases). V was pared by 5 bases and J by 0 bases, with 17 bases between. This CDR3 contains 16 residues. In germline, CDR1 is SGHVS, CDR2 FNYEAQ. CDR3 nucleotides: TGTGCCAGCAGCGTCCTCGCAGGGGGGAGCTCCTACGAGCAGTACTTC. Residues: CASSVLAGGSSYEQYF.